Below, 19 T cell receptor beta chains from the same sample are listed, as sequenced in a study of low-dose radiotherapy and immunotherapy resistance in tumors. Covering alpha and beta chains, TRAV- and TRBV-specific primers were used for the first-strand cDNA. TCR amplification involved approximately 20 PCR cycles with a constant-region primer and V-primer adapter. TCRdb independently ran MiXCR on the reads; one entry per CDR3 protein. In the table there are several thousand distinct CDR3 sequences, about 70% of which are singletons. The source is a human donor with advanced metastatic prostate, ovarian, gallbladder or colorectal cancer (not recorded which). This table probably holds off-target reads from a library built for another chain.

This clonotype has a handful of counts. This chain links TRBV14 with TRBJ2-1, with 7 bases matching TRBD2. Germline V CDR1 and CDR2: SGHDN, FVKESK. The J segment lost 4 bases and the V segment lost 3 bases, leaving 12 bases of the junction unmatched. This CDR3 spans 17 amino acids. The CDR3 loop reads CASSQTRVAGEYNEQFF. CDR3 nucleotide sequence: TGTGCCAGCAGCCAGACAAGGGTAGCGGGCGAGTACAATGAGCAGTTCTTC.

The J gene is TRBJ1-1, the V gene TRBV3-1; no reliable D call. The V and J ends lost 2 bases and 8 bases respectively, with 9 bases between them. The CDR3 is 12 amino acids. The V gene's germline CDR1 is LGHDT and CDR2 YNNKEL (reference sequence). The CDR3 coding sequence is TGTGCCAGCAGCCAAAGCCTTTACGAAGCTTTCTTT. The encoded protein is CASSQSLYEAFF.

The V call is TRBV5-1, the J call TRBJ2-2; D could derive from TRBD1 or TRBD2 (5 bases each). From germline, CDR1 is SGHRS and CDR2 YFSETQ. The V end lost 0 bases, the J end lost 6 bases, and 12 bases lay between the germline ends. The CDR3 length is 15 residues. The CDR3 DNA reads TGCGCCAGCAGCTTGGTGTCCGGGGCTTCCGGGGAGCTGTTTTTT. Translated, it gives CASSLVSGASGELFF.

The CDR3 is CASSPGEALPYEQYF. As DNA, the CDR3 is TGTGCCAGCAGCCCGGGTGAGGCCCTGCCCTACGAGCAGTACTTC. The rearrangement uses TRBV14 and TRBJ2-7; D gene uncertain. Trimming removed 4 bases at V and 2 bases at J, with 15 bases between. This CDR3 has 15 amino acids. In germline, CDR1 is SGHDN, CDR2 FVKESK.

The V and J genes are TRBV6-6 and TRBJ2-7; 7 bases match TRBD1. CDR3 length: 15 residues. Germline values: CDR1 MNHNY, CDR2 SVGAGI (reference sequence). The junction had 9 bases not matched to a gene; V was cut back by 5 bases and J by 2 bases. The CDR3 loop is CASSQRQGPTYEQYF. The CDR3 region has the DNA TGTGCCAGCAGTCAGCGACAGGGCCCCACCTACGAGCAGTACTTC.

The chain is built from TRBV5-6 and TRBJ2-1, with 10 bases identical to TRBD2. CDR1 and CDR2 from the germline V gene are SGHDT and YYEEEE. The CDR3 has 15 residues. The J segment lost 8 bases and the V segment lost 2 bases, leaving 7 bases of the junction unmatched. The CDR3 DNA follows: TGTGCCAGCAGCTTTGGGAGCGGGAGGGGTTATGAGCAGTTCTTC. The encoded protein is CASSFGSGRGYEQFF.

This clonotype appeared a few times. This sequence joins TRBV5-1 and TRBJ2-3; D ambiguous. The CDR3 runs 13 residues. The V end lost 4 bases, the J end lost 1 base, and 7 bases lay between the germline ends. Germline assignment: CDR1 SGHRS and CDR2 YFSETQ. In DNA, the CDR3 is TGCGCCAGCAGCCCTATACGCACAGATACGCAGTATTTT. Protein product: CASSPIRTDTQYF.

The chain couples TRBV5-1 to TRBJ2-7; 9 bases map to TRBD2. CDR3 length equals 16 residues. Unmatched junction bases numbered 8, after V lost 0 bases and J lost 4 bases. The germline V gene encodes CDR1 SGHRS and CDR2 YFSETQ. CDR3 amino acids: CASSLAPSGVGYEQYF. CDR3 DNA sequence: TGCGCCAGCAGCTTGGCCCCTAGCGGGGTAGGGTACGAGCAGTACTTC.

The chain links TRBV2 to TRBJ2-1; D gene ambiguous. Germline V gene data show CDR1 as SNHLY and CDR2 as FYNNEI. The CDR3 is 12 amino acids. V was shortened by 8 bases and J by 8 bases, with 13 bases between the two germline ends. CDR3 coding DNA: TGTGCCAGCTTAGAGCGTGGGCATGAGCAGTTCTTC. It encodes CASLERGHEQFF.

The chain employs TRBV3-1 and TRBJ2-7, with D possibly being TRBD1 (5 bases). The CDR3 totals 13 residues. With 4 bases removed from V and 2 bases from J, the gap between germline ends came to 9 bases. The germline V gene has CDR1 LGHDT and CDR2 YNNKEL (reference sequence). The CDR3 nucleotides are TGTGCCAGCAGCCTAGACAGAGCCTACGAGCAGTACTTC. This gives the protein CASSLDRAYEQYF.

The rearrangement uses TRBV27 and TRBJ2-7, with D perhaps TRBD2 (7 bases). The CDR3 runs 15 residues. Trimming removed 6 bases at V and 5 bases at J, with 20 bases between. CDR1 MNHEY and CDR2 SMNVEV come from the germline V gene (reference sequence). The CDR3 DNA reads as TGTGCCAGCAGCCCCCCAGGGGCGGGAGTCCACGAGCAGTACTTC. Translation gives CASSPPGAGVHEQYF.

The chain is built from TRBV7-9 and TRBJ2-1, with D possibly TRBD2 on 7 matching bases. Deletions cut 2 bases from V and 13 bases from J, with 12 bases between. The CDR3 totals 12 residues. Germline-derived CDR1 and CDR2 are SEHNR and FQNEAQ (reference sequence). Here the CDR3 DNA reads TGTGCCAGCAGCTTACCGTGGGGGGGCCAGTTCTTC. It translates to CASSLPWGGQFF.

The CDR3 DNA reads as TGTGCCAGCAGCGCATTGCAGGGGAGTAATGAAAAACTGTTTTTT. Its protein is CASSALQGSNEKLFF. The chain has TRBV9 and TRBJ1-4, with D possibly being TRBD1 (6 bases). Per germline, CDR1 SGDLS and CDR2 YYNGEE. The CDR3 runs to 15 residues. Trimming took off 3 bases at V and 4 bases at J, with 13 bases between the two ends.

Only a few counts were recorded for this clonotype. This rearrangement joins TRBV11-2 to TRBJ2-3; 15 bases line up with TRBD2. This CDR3 spans 18 amino acids. Germline lookup yields CDR1 SGHAT and CDR2 FQNNGV. V lost 5 bases and J lost 3; bases outside the gene matches: 9. The CDR3 region has the DNA TGTGCCAGCAGCCGGACTAGCGGGGGGGCCGGGGGAACAGATACGCAGTATTTT. This sequence encodes CASSRTSGGAGGTDTQYF.

Comment on this clonotype: A junction end diverges from the germline sequence, so it may reflect a read error. This chain links TRBV5-5 with TRBJ1-1; 8 bases are shared with TRBD1. This CDR3 comprises 13 residues. The germline CDR1 and CDR2 sequences are SGHKS and YYEKEE (reference sequence). The CDR3 reads CASSLDRATEAFF. Written as DNA, the CDR3 is TGTGCCAGCAGTTTGGACAGGGCCACTGAAGCTTTCTTT.

The chain couples TRBV28 to TRBJ2-1, with 10 bases lining up with TRBD2. V shed 3 bases, J shed 2 bases, and the junction held 4 bases outside the gene matches. Germline V lookup: CDR1 MDHEN, CDR2 SYDVKM. The CDR3 totals 16 residues. CDR3 region: CASSFLAGGPYNEQFF. DNA for the CDR3: TGTGCCAGCAGTTTCTTAGCGGGGGGCCCCTACAATGAGCAGTTCTTC.

This chain joins TRBV9 and TRBJ1-1, with D possibly TRBD1 on 6 matching bases. The germline gives CDR1 SGDLS, CDR2 YYNGEE. Trimming left V 3 bases short and J 4 bases short, with 10 bases between. The CDR3 contains 13 residues. The CDR3 DNA sequence: TGTGCCAGCAGCGAACAGGGTACCACTGAAGCTTTCTTT. This codes for CASSEQGTTEAFF.

Points on this clonotype: At one end the junction does not follow the germline gene, possibly because of a read error. The chain uses TRBV12-3 or TRBV12-4 and TRBJ1-1; D unclear. The CDR3 loop spans 11 amino acids. The CDR3 loop reads CASSIATEAFF. The CDR3, as DNA: TGTGCCAGCAGTATAGCCACTGAAGCTTTCTTT.

The chain is built from TRBV6-1 and TRBJ1-5, with D unclear. Germline CDR1 and CDR2: MNHNS and SASEGT. The CDR3 runs to 15 residues. V was trimmed by 2 bases and J by 5 bases, leaving 13 bases between them. Here the CDR3 reads CASSESLPGYQPQHF. Written as DNA, the CDR3 is TGTGCCAGCAGTGAATCTTTGCCAGGTTATCAGCCCCAGCATTTT.